Below, 15 T cell receptor beta chains from the same sample are listed, as sequenced in a study of control samples from healthy donors and cancer patients. Sequenced by immunoSEQ multiplex PCR; TCRdb stores in-frame clones only, minus some. The data hold about 86,000 clones, with approximately 94% observed a single time. The specimen was blood. The source of these receptors is a woman between 18 and 29 years old in good health.

This chain links TRBV6-9 with TRBJ1-6, with D unresolved. V was trimmed by 4 bases and J by 5 bases, leaving 6 bases between them. Germline V CDR1 and CDR2: MNHGY, SVAAGI. The CDR3 covers 13 residues. CDR3 DNA sequence: TGTGCCAGCAGTTTAGGGAATAATTCACCCCTCCACTTT. Its protein product is CASSLGNNSPLHF.

The chain's CDR3 is CASSIEGRTGELFF. The DNA for the CDR3 is TGCGCCAGCAGCATAGAGGGGCGCACCGGGGAGCTGTTTTTT. The rearrangement uses TRBV5-1 and TRBJ2-2, with D perhaps being TRBD1 or TRBD2 (5 bases each). Germline CDR1 is SGHRS and CDR2 is YFSETQ. The CDR3 loop spans 14 amino acids. Trimming removed 4 bases at V and 4 bases at J, with 11 bases between.

The chain couples TRBV11-2 to TRBJ1-1; 10 bases are a match to TRBD1. After removal of 6 bases from V and 4 bases from J, the junction contained 5 bases not matched to a gene. CDR3 size: 14 residues. Germline CDR1 and CDR2: SGHAT and FQNNGV. The CDR3, as DNA: TGTGCCAGCAGTAAGACAGGGGGCCTCACTGAAGCTTTCTTT. Translated: CASSKTGGLTEAFF.

The chain combines TRBV25-1 with TRBJ2-4, with D uncertain. The CDR3 is made up of 16 amino acids. V was cut by 3 bases and J by 1 base, with 13 bases left in between. In germline, CDR1 is MGHDK, CDR2 SYGVNS. This chain's CDR3 is CASSDSKPSAKNIQYF. The CDR3 DNA reads TGTGCCAGCAGTGACTCTAAACCAAGCGCCAAAAACATTCAGTACTTC.

DNA of the CDR3: TGTGCCAGCTCACCAGTTGCGGACGGTTACGAGCAGTACTTC. It specifies CASSPVADGYEQYF. The V and J genes are TRBV18 and TRBJ2-7; D gene ambiguous. The V and J ends lost 2 bases and 4 bases respectively, with 12 bases between them. Germline V gives CDR1 KGHSH, CDR2 LQKENI. CDR3 length: 14 amino acids.

The rearrangement joins TRBV3-1 (or the pseudogene TRBV3-2) to TRBJ2-4; unclear D gene. V lost 3 bases to trimming and J lost 0 bases, with 6 bases between them. The CDR3 is made up of 14 amino acids. The germline CDR1 and CDR2 sequences are LGHDT and YNNKEL (reference sequence). CDR3 nucleotide sequence: TGTGCCAGCAGCCAGATCACAGCCAAAAACATTCAGTACTTC. As protein: CASSQITAKNIQYF.

V usage is TRBV24-1 and J usage is TRBJ1-5; 9 bases map to TRBD1. V dropped 4 bases and J dropped 0; count of bases not matched to a gene: 12. CDR3 length equals 19 residues. The germline V gene has CDR1 KGHDR and CDR2 SFDVKD. This CDR3 reads CATSDSPGQGYYSNQPQHF. CDR3 nucleotides: TGTGCCACCAGTGACTCACCGGGACAGGGCTATTATAGCAATCAGCCCCAGCATTTT.

The J gene is TRBJ2-5, the V gene TRBV11-1; TRBD2 is a possible D gene (6 bases). The CDR3 contains 15 residues. Trimming removed 2 bases from V and 2 bases from J, with 12 bases in between. CDR1 and CDR2 from the germline V gene are SGHAT and FQDESV (reference sequence). CDR3 nucleotide sequence: TGTGCCAGCAGCTTACACCGGGGGACTCAAGAGACCCAGTACTTC. Translation: CASSLHRGTQETQYF. The whole variable domain, filled in from reference TRBV11-1 and TRBJ2-5, reads EAEVAQSPRYKITEKSQAVAFWCDPISGHATLYWYRQILGQGPELLVQFQDESVVDDSQLPKDRFSAERLKGVDSTLKIQPAELGDSAMYLCASSLHRGTQETQYFGPGTRLLVL.

V gene TRBV5-6 combines with J gene TRBJ2-7; the D is unclear. This CDR3 spans 12 amino acids. From germline, CDR1 is SGHDT and CDR2 YYEEEE. V lost 1 base to trimming and J lost 4 bases, with 6 bases between them. Here the CDR3 reads CASSLREYEQYF. The CDR3 DNA reads TGTGCCAGCAGCTTGAGGGAATACGAGCAGTACTTC.

This clone was picked up one time. CDR3 residues: CASSLAPDHSYEQYF. CDR3 sequence (DNA): TGTGCCAGCAGCTTAGCCCCGGACCATTCCTACGAGCAGTACTTC. The V and J genes are TRBV11-2 and TRBJ2-7; D is uncertain. There are 15 residues in the CDR3. Per the germline V gene, CDR1 is SGHAT and CDR2 is FQNNGV. V was shortened by 1 base and J by 1 base, with 11 bases between the two germline ends.

The chain is built from TRBV18 and TRBJ2-6; D gene ambiguous. The V and J ends lost 0 bases and 4 bases respectively, with 10 bases between them. Germline lookup yields CDR1 KGHSH and CDR2 LQKENI. This CDR3 contains 16 residues. CDR3 nucleotide sequence: TGTGCCAGCTCACCACCTGTTTTTTCCGGGGCCAACGTCCTGACTTTC. Its translation: CASSPPVFSGANVLTF.

The gene calls are TRBV19 and TRBJ2-3; D is perhaps TRBD2 (5 bases). V was trimmed by 4 bases and J by 8 bases, leaving 7 bases between them. Germline CDR1 LNHDA, CDR2 SQIVND (reference sequence). This CDR3 is built from 11 residues. This chain's CDR3 is CASSNGGTQYF. In DNA form, the CDR3 reads TGTGCCAGTAGTAATGGAGGTACGCAGTATTTT.

This chain connects TRBV3-1 (or the pseudogene TRBV3-2) to TRBJ1-5, with D unresolved. This CDR3 contains 13 residues. Trimming shortened V by 4 bases and J by 3 bases, and 7 bases separated the two germline ends. The germline V gene has CDR1 LGHDT and CDR2 YNNKEL (reference sequence). Here the CDR3 reads CASSPSPNQPQHF. The CDR3 DNA reads TGTGCCAGCAGCCCCAGCCCCAATCAGCCCCAGCATTTT.

The V and J genes are TRBV3-1 (or the pseudogene TRBV3-2) and TRBJ1-2; D gene unclear. Between the trimmed V and J ends, which lost 1 base and 4 bases, there was a span of 4 bases. CDR1 LGHDT and CDR2 YNNKEL come from the germline V gene (reference sequence). The CDR3 is 12 amino acids. The CDR3, as DNA: TGTGCCAGCAGCCAAGGGCCCTATGGCTACACCTTC. Its translation is CASSQGPYGYTF.

In nucleotides, the CDR3 is TGCGCCAGCAGCACCGGGACAGGGTATGATAATGAGCAGTTCTTC. Amino acid sequence: CASSTGTGYDNEQFF. The chain joins TRBV5-1 to TRBJ2-1; 9 positions agree with TRBD1. This CDR3 is built from 15 residues. V dropped 4 bases and J dropped 7; count of bases not matched to a gene: 9. CDR1 is SGHRS, CDR2 YFSETQ, per germline.